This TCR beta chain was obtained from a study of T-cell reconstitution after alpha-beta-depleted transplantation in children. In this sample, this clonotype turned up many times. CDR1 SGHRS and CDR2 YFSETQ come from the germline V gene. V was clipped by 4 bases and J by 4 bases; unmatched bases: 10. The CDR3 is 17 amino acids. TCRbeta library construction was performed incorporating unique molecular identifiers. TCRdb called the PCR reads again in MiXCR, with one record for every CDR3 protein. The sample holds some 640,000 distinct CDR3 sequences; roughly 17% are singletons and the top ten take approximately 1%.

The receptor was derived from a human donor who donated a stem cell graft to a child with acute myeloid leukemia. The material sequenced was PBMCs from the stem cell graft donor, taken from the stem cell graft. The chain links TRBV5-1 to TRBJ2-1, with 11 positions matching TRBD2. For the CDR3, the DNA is TGCGCCAGCAGCGCACTTAGCGGGGGGGCTTGGTACAATGAGCAGTTCTTC. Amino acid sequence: CASSALSGGAWYNEQFF.